The source of this T cell receptor (beta chain) is a study of T-cell reconstitution after alpha-beta-depleted transplantation in children. Unique molecular identifiers featured in how the TCRbeta library was prepared. One entry per CDR3 protein results from TCRdb running MiXCR on the PCR reads. The data hold around 500,000 distinct CDR3 sequences, with around 12% observed a single time. This clonotype has ten or more counts. Trimming cost V 7 bases and J 4 bases, with 10 bases left between them. Per the germline V gene, CDR1 is SQVTM and CDR2 is ANQGSEA. The CDR3 has 11 residues. The sample consisted of PBMCs from the stem cell graft donor, taken from the stem cell graft. This chain uses TRBV29-1 with TRBJ1-2, with D unresolved. This clonotype was obtained from a human donor who donated a stem cell graft to a child with combined immunodeficiency. The CDR3 loop reads CSARSLYGYTF. The CDR3 DNA follows: TGCAGCGCCCGGTCCCTCTATGGCTACACCTTC.